These T cell receptor beta chains were read from a single sample in a study of Graves' ophthalmopathy and Graves' hyperthyroidism. A single record per CDR3 protein comes from TCRdb applying MiXCR to the multiplex PCR reads. Found here are almost 400,000 distinct CDR3 sequences, roughly 18% of them singletons; the top ten hold roughly 1.5%. The sequenced sample was peripheral blood. The receptors come from a young woman with Graves' ophthalmopathy. CDR3s include the opening cysteine and the closing phenylalanine or tryptophan. The order of the fields is V gene, clone size, D gene, J gene, CDR3 DNA, CDR3 protein. The D gene is left open where the match is weak. Size values are once, few and many counts, or a class for expanded clones, and some rows have none.

>TRBV4-1|few|TRBD1|TRBJ2-5
TGCGCCAGCAGCCAAGCCCTGGACAGGATTGGAGAGACCCAGTACTTC
CASSQALDRIGETQYF
>TRBV28|many|TRBD1|TRBJ1-3
TGTGCCAGCAGTTATCCAGGGGGTTCTGGAAACACCATATATTTT
CASSYPGGSGNTIYF
>TRBV7-2|many|NA|TRBJ1-3
TGTGCCAGCAGCTTAGGGATGACGGGAAACACCATATATTTT
CASSLGMTGNTIYF
>TRBV12-3/TRBV12-4|many|NA|TRBJ1-5
TGTGCCAGCAGGTTCGCGGAGATGCCCCAGCATTTT
CASRFAEMPQHF
>TRBV6-1|many|NA|TRBJ2-2
TGTGCCAGCTGGGCGCACGGGGAGCTGTTTTTT
CASWAHGELFF
>TRBV6-2/TRBV6-3|many|NA|TRBJ2-7
TGTGCCAGCAGTTATGACAGATGGCTTAACTACGAGCAGTACTTC
CASSYDRWLNYEQYF
>TRBV28|NA|TRBD1|TRBJ1-1
TGTGCCAGCAGTTTCGAAGGACAGGGGGACACTGAAGCTTTCTTT
CASSFEGQGDTEAFF
>TRBV5-6|many|NA|TRBJ2-5
TGTGCCAGCAGCTTGACGGGTCGGCAAGAGACCCAGTACTTC
CASSLTGRQETQYF
>TRBV27|many|NA|TRBJ2-5
TGTGCCAGCAGTTTAGGGATAGGGCAGCAAGAGACCCAGTACTTC
CASSLGIGQQETQYF
>TRBV7-2|NA|NA|TRBJ2-5
TGTGCCAGCAGCCCTAGACTCTTTAAAGAGACCCAGTACTTC
CASSPRLFKETQYF
>TRBV6-1|many|NA|TRBJ2-2
TGTGCCAGCAGTGAAGGGGGCAACAGGATAAACACCGGGGAGCTGTTTTTT
CASSEGGNRINTGELFF
>TRBV7-2|few|NA|TRBJ2-5
TGTGCCAGCAGCTCAACTGTGGTCGACGAGACCCAGTACTTC
CASSSTVVDETQYF
>TRBV6-2/TRBV6-3|many|TRBD2|TRBJ2-2
TGTGCCAGTAGTACCGGACTAGCGGGGTGGAACACCGGGGAGCTGTTTTTT
CASSTGLAGWNTGELFF
>TRBV28|few|TRBD2|TRBJ2-5
TGTGCCAGCACCCCCGGACTAGCGGGAGGGCAAGAGACCCAGTACTTC
CASTPGLAGGQETQYF
>TRBV11-2|many|TRBD2|TRBJ2-2
TGTGCCAGCAGCCCCATAGCGGGAGGGACCGGGGAGCTGTTTTTT
CASSPIAGGTGELFF
>TRBV9|many|NA|TRBJ1-5
TGTGCCAGCAGCGTAGCTGGGGGGCGAGGGCAGCCCCAGCATTTT
CASSVAGGRGQPQHF
>TRBV12-3/TRBV12-4|many|TRBD1|TRBJ1-1
TGTGCCAGCAGCCTCCGCAGGGGGGGAGAACTTTTCTTT
CASSLRRGGELFF
>TRBV11-2|NA|TRBD2|TRBJ2-5
TGTGCCAGCAGCTTTATTGCGGGAGTAGAGACCCAGTACTTC
CASSFIAGVETQYF
>TRBV10-3|few|NA|TRBJ1-1
TGTGCCATCAGTGAGGCCCGGGACACCACTGAAGCTTTCTTT
CAISEARDTTEAFF